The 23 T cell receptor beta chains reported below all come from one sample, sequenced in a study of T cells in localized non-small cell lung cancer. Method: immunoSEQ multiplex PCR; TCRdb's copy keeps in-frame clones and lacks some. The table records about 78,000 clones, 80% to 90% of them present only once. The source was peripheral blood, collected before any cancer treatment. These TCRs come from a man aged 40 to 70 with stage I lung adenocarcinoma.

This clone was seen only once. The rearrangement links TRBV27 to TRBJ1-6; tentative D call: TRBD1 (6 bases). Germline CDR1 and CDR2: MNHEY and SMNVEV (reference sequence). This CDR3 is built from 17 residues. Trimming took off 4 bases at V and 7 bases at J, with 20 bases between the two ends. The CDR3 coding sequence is TGTGCCAGCAGTTCCCCCCTTACATGGGGGCAGAATTCACCCCTCCACTTT. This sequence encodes CASSSPLTWGQNSPLHF.

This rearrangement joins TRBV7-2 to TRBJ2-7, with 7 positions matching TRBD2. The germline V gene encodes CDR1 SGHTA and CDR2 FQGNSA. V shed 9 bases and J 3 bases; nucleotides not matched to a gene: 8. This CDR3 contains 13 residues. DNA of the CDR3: TGTGCCAGGAGAGCGGGGTATATCTACGAGCAGTACTTC. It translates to CARRAGYIYEQYF.

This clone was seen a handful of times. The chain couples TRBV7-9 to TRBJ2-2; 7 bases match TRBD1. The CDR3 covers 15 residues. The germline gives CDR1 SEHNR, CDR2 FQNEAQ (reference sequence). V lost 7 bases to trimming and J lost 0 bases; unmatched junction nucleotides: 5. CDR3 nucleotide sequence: TGTGCCAGCACCCTCCAGGGGGCGAACACCGGGGAGCTGTTTTTT. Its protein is CASTLQGANTGELFF.

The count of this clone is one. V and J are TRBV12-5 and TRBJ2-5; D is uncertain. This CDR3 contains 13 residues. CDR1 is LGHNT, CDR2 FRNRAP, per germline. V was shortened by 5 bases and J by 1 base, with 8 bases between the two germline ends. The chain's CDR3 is CASGVNRQETQYF. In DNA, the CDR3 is TGTGCTAGTGGTGTGAATCGCCAAGAGACCCAGTACTTC.

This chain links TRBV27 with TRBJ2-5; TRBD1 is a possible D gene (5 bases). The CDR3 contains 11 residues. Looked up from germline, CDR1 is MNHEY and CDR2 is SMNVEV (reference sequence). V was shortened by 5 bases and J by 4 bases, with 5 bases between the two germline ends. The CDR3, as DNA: TGTGCCAGCAGTCAGGGAGAGACCCAGTACTTC. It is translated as CASSQGETQYF.

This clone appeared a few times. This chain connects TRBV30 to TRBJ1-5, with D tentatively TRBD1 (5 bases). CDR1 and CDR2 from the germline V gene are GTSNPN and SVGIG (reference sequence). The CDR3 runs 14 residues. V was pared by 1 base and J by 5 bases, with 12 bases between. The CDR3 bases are TGTGCCTGGAGTGGTGACAGTTGGGATCAGCCCCAGCATTTT. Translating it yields CAWSGDSWDQPQHF. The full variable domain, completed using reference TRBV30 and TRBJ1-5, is SQTIHQWPATLVQPVGSPLSLECTVEGTSNPNLYWYRQAAGRGLQLLFYSVGIGQISSEVPQNLSASRPQDRQFILSSKKLLLSDSGFYLCAWSGDSWDQPQHFGDGTRLSIL.

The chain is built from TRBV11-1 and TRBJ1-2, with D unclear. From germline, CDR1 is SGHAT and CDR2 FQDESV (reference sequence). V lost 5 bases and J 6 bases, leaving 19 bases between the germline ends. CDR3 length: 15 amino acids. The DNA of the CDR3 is TGTGCCAGCAGCCGTGCGCCGGGAGACTCAGATGGCTACACCTTC. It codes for CASSRAPGDSDGYTF.

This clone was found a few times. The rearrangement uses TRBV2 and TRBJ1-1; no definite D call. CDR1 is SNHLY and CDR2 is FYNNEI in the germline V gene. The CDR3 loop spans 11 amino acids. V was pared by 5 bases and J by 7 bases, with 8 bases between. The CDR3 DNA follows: TGTGCCAGCAGTAACTTAATTGAAGCTTTCTTT. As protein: CASSNLIEAFF. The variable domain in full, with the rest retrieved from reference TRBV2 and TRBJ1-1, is EPEVTQTPSHQVTQMGQEVILRCVPISNHLYFYWYRQILGQKVEFLVSFYNNEISEKSEIFDDQFSVERPDGSNFTLKIRSTKLEDSAMYFCASSNLIEAFFGQGTRLTVV.

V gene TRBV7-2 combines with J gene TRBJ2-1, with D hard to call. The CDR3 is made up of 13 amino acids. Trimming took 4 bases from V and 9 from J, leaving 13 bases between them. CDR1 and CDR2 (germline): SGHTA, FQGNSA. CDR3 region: CASSSPAKGEQFF. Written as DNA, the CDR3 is TGTGCCAGCAGCTCCCCGGCGAAGGGTGAGCAGTTCTTC.

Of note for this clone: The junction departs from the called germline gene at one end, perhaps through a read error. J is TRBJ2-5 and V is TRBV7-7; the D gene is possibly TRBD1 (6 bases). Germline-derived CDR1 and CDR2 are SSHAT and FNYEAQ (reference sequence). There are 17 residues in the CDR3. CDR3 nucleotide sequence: TGTGCTAGCAGCTTGGCCCCCCCGGGACAAAGCCAAGAGACCCAGTACTTC. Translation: CASSLAPPGQSQETQYF.

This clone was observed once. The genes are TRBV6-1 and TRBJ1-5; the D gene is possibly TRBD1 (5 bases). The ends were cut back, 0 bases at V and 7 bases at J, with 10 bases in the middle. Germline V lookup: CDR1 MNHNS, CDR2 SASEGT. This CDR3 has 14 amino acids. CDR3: CASSEAQDYQPQHF. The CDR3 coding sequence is TGTGCCAGCAGTGAAGCACAGGACTACCAGCCCCAGCATTTT.

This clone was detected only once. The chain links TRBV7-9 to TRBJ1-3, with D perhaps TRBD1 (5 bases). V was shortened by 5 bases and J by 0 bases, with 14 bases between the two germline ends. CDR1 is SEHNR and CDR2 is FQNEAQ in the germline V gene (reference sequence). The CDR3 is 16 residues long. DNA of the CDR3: TGTGCCAGCAGCCTCTGGGGCGGACGCTCTGGAAACACCATATATTTT. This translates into CASSLWGGRSGNTIYF.

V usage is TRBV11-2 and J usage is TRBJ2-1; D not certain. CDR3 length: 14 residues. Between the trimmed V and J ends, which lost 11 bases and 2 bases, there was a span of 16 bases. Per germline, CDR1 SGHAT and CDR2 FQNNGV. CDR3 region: CASLKSSPYNEQFF. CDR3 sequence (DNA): TGTGCCTCCCTAAAGAGTTCCCCCTACAATGAGCAGTTCTTC.

The CDR3 loop reads CASSLDGGARELFF. In DNA form, the CDR3 reads TGTGCCAGCAGCTTAGATGGTGGGGCGCGGGAGCTGTTTTTT. V gene TRBV11-3 combines with J gene TRBJ2-2; D is possibly TRBD1 (5 bases). V was shortened by 0 bases and J by 9 bases, with 11 bases between the two germline ends. The CDR3 is 14 residues long. Looked up from germline, CDR1 is SGHNT and CDR2 is YENEEA.

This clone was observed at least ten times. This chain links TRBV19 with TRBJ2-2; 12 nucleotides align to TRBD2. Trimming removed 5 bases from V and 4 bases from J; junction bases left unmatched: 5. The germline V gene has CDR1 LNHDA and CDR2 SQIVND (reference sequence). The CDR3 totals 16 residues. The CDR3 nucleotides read TGTGCCAGTAGTTTCGGACTAGCGGGAACCACCGGGGAGCTGTTTTTT. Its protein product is CASSFGLAGTTGELFF. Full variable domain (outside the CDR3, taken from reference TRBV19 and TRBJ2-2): DGGITQSPKYLFRKEGQNVTLSCEQNLNHDAMYWYRQDPGQGLRLIYYSQIVNDFQKGDIAEGYSVSREKKESFPLTVTSAQKNPTAFYLCASSFGLAGTTGELFFGEGSRLTVL.

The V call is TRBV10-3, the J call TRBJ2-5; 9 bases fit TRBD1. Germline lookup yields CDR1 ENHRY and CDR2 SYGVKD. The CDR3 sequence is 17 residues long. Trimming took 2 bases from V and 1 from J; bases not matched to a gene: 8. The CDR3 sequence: CAISEVLYRGLQETQYF. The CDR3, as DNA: TGTGCCATCAGTGAGGTTCTCTACAGGGGGCTCCAAGAGACCCAGTACTTC.

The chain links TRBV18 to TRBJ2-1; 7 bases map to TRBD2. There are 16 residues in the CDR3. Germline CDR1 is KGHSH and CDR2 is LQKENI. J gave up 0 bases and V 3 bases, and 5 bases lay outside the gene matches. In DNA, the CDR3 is TGTGCCAGCTCACCGGCAGCTAGCGGCTCCTACAATGAGCAGTTCTTC. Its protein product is CASSPAASGSYNEQFF.

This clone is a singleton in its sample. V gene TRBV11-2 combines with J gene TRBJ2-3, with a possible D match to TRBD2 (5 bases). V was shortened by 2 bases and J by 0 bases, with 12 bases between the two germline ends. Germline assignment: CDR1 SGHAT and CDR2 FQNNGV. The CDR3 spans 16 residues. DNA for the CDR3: TGTGCCAGCAGCTTACAAGGCAGGACTAGCACAGATACGCAGTATTTT. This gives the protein CASSLQGRTSTDTQYF.

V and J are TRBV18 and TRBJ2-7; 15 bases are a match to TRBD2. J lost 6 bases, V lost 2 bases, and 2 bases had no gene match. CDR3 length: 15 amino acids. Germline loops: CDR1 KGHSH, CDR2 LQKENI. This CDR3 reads CASSPGTSGGSEQYF. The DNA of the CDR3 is TGTGCCAGCTCACCAGGGACTAGCGGGGGGAGCGAGCAGTACTTC.

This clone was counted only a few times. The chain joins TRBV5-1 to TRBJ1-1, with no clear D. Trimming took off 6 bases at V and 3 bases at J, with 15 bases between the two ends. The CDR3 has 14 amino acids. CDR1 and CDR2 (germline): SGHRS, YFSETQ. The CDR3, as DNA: TGCGCCAGCACCTGGACCGGGCGGGACACTGAAGCTTTCTTT. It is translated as CASTWTGRDTEAFF.

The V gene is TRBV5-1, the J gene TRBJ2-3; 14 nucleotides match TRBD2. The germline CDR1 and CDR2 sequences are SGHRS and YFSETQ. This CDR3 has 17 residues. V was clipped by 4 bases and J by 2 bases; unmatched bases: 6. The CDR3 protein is CASSRRLAGGNTDTQYF. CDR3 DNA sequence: TGCGCCAGCAGCAGGCGACTAGCGGGGGGGAACACAGATACGCAGTATTTT.

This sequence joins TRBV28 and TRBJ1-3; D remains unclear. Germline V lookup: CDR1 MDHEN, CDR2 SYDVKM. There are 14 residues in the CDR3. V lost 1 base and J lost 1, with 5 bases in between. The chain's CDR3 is CASSLSGSGNTIYF. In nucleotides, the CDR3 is TGTGCCAGCAGTTTATCCGGGTCTGGAAACACCATATATTTT.

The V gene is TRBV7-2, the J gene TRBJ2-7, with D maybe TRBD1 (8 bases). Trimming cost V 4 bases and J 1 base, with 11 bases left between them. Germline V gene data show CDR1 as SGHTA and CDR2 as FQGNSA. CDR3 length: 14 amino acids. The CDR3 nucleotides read TGTGCCAGCAGCTACAGGGGGGGGTCCTACGAGCAGTACTTC. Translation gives CASSYRGGSYEQYF.